This T cell receptor (beta chain) was recovered during a study of PD-L1 blockade in urothelial cancer. Germline CDR1 and CDR2: SGHTA and FQGNSA. The V gene end was trimmed by 1 base and the J gene end by 1 base; junction bases not matched to a gene: 7. This CDR3 is built from 18 residues. Time point reported: pretreatment peripheral blood. TCRdb's copy holds only in-frame clones and misses some; the assay was immunoSEQ multiplex PCR. The data hold tens of thousands of clones, with over 80% observed a single time. The source is a woman between 65 and 79 years old with urothelial cancer. This chain joins TRBV7-2 and TRBJ1-1; 12 bases align to TRBD1. The source material was PBMCs, sampled around atezolizumab (anti-PD-L1) treatment. CDR3 nucleotides: TGTGCCAGCAGCTTAGGGGGACAGGGGGCAAGGCGGAACACTGAAGCTTTCTTT. This translates into CASSLGGQGARRNTEAFF.